This T cell receptor (beta chain) was identified during a study of blood T cells in healthy people across ages. Study summary: T cells yielded about one barcoded beta molecule per two cells through template switching.

The use of a sample-barcoded 5' primer and a J-beta primer mix characterized a second PCR of roughly 6 to 11 cycles. TCRdb analysed the 5' RACE reads with MiXCR anew, one entry per CDR3 protein. The sample gives over 1,300,000 distinct CDR3 sequences, 59% of which show up once; more than 6% is in the top ten. Overall study results and limits: Any conclusive comparison of naive versus antigen-experienced cells was prevented by using unsorted PBMCs. Measured against age, TCR beta diversity per million T cells decreased in a roughly linear manner.

Whenever a sample was processed, at least 6 million PBMCs were isolated. With respect to this clonotype: Its matching antigen is unknown.

The CDR3 covers 16 residues. The ends were cut back, 3 bases at V and 9 bases at J, with 21 bases in the middle. Germline CDR1 is MDHEN and CDR2 is SYDVKM. This sequence joins TRBV28 and TRBJ2-1; weak D call: TRBD1 (7 bases). The sample taken for sequencing was blood. This TCR was sampled from a man younger than 35 in good health. Here the CDR3 DNA reads TGTGCCAGCAGTTTTACAGGGGAGGAGACGTGGGGTGAGCAGTTCTTC. Translation: CASSFTGEETWGEQFF.